This TCR beta chain was recorded in a study of blood T cell repertoires in COVID-19. Study as a whole: COVID-19 samples from acute and convalescent phases originated in the United States, Italy and Spain. Nucleic acid was either cDNA or gDNA, and it came from T cells, B-cell-depleted T cells, or PBMCs.

Source study methods: Reference gene primer amplification gave estimated nucleated cell counts. Assay used: immunoSEQ multiplex PCR; TCRdb lists only in-frame clones, some missing. V and J calls and clone size come straight from that table; D and trimming were deduced from the DNA. The repertoire holds about 63,000 clones, with around 79% as singletons. Germline CDR1 reads SGDLS; CDR2 reads YYNGEE. The CDR3 has 13 residues. V lost 4 bases to trimming and J lost 6 bases, with 14 bases between them. The sample was peripheral blood. The rearrangement uses TRBV9 and TRBJ2-7, with D unclear. This TCR came from a human donor in a cohort sampled during active COVID-19. This chain's CDR3 is CASSPRDMSEQYF. CDR3 DNA: TGTGCCAGCAGCCCCCGTGACATGAGCGAGCAGTACTTC. Combining the CDR3 with reference TRBV9 and TRBJ2-7 gives the whole variable domain DSGVTQTPKHLITATGQRVTLRCSPRSGDLSVYWYQQSLDQGLQFLIQYYNGEERAKGNILERFSAQQFPDLHSELNLSSLELGDSALYFCASSPRDMSEQYFGPGTRLTVT.